The 23 T cell receptor beta chains reported below all come from one sample, sequenced in a study of cytotoxic CD8 clonotypes in ibrutinib-treated CLL (dated by TCRdb to 2020 to 2022). Libraries were prepared through the immunoSEQ multiplex PCR assay. The clones in this table, taken by TCRdb from immuneACCESS, are in-frame only. Not every clone is retained; where verified, under half of the shortfall comes from an unresolved V gene, and the cause of the rest is unknown. The sample table holds about 130,000 clones, of which about 70% were seen once. About 5% of the sample is in the top ten clones. Interpreted using the paper, the time point label stands for: approximately 2 years on ibrutinib. The material was PBMCs, obtained after 24 months of ibrutinib treatment. The receptor set was obtained from a human donor with chronic lymphocytic leukemia.

The J gene is TRBJ2-2, the V gene TRBV10-3, with D possibly being TRBD1 or TRBD2 (6 bases each). This CDR3 has 16 residues. Germline-derived CDR1 and CDR2 are ENHRY and SYGVKD. V was cut by 4 bases and J by 4 bases, with 16 bases left in between. CDR3 region: CAISGGGREATGELFF. As DNA, the CDR3 is TGTGCCATCAGTGGAGGGGGGCGAGAGGCCACCGGGGAGCTGTTTTTT.

The V and J genes are TRBV19 and TRBJ2-5; 8 bases map to TRBD1. V lost 3 bases, J lost 5 bases, and 8 bases stayed unmatched. The CDR3 has 15 amino acids. The germline gives CDR1 LNHDA, CDR2 SQIVND (reference sequence). CDR3 bases: TGTGCCAGTAGTATCTCGGGGACAGGCGGCGAGACCCAGTACTTC. This translates into CASSISGTGGETQYF.

This clone was seen only a few times. The V gene is TRBV7-3, the J gene TRBJ2-5, with 12 bases fitting TRBD2. This CDR3 is 14 amino acids long. J gave up 5 bases and V 2 bases, and 0 bases lay outside the gene matches. CDR1 SGHTA and CDR2 FQGTGA come from the germline V gene. Written as DNA, the CDR3 is TGTGCCAGCAGCTTACTAGCGGGAGGGGAGACCCAGTACTTC. Its protein product is CASSLLAGGETQYF.

The rearrangement links TRBV6-5 to TRBJ1-3; D not resolved. The CDR3 has 14 amino acids. V was trimmed by 0 bases and J by 4 bases, leaving 7 bases between them. Germline values: CDR1 MNHEY, CDR2 SVGAGI. CDR3 sequence reads: CASSYSIRGNTIYF. In DNA form, the CDR3 reads TGTGCCAGCAGTTACTCGATCAGGGGAAACACCATATATTTT.

The genes are TRBV7-2 and TRBJ1-2, with 7 bases identical to TRBD1. CDR1 and CDR2 (germline): SGHTA, FQGNSA. The junction had 8 bases not matched to a gene; V was cut back by 5 bases and J by 8 bases. The CDR3 has 13 amino acids. CDR3 in amino acids: CASSPQGGGGYTF. CDR3 coding DNA: TGTGCCAGCAGCCCCCAGGGGGGCGGGGGCTACACCTTC.

As to this clone: The identical CDR3 is also encoded by other nucleotide sequences in the sample. The genes are TRBV18 and TRBJ1-1, with D possibly matching TRBD1 (5 bases). V was shortened by 3 bases and J by 5 bases, with 10 bases between the two germline ends. This CDR3 spans 13 amino acids. Germline values: CDR1 KGHSH, CDR2 LQKENI. CDR3 in amino acids: CASSPGLGTEAFF. In DNA, the CDR3 is TGTGCCAGCTCACCGGGGCTCGGGACTGAAGCTTTCTTT.

The chain employs TRBV10-3 and TRBJ2-5; 13 bases map to TRBD2. Germline V gene sequence: CDR1 ENHRY, CDR2 SYGVKD. Losses at the gene ends were 6 bases for V and 7 bases for J; bases not matched to a gene: 11. This CDR3 contains 16 residues. CDR3 sequence (DNA): TGTGCCATCAGGCTGACTAGCGGGGGGATGATTGGGACCCAGTACTTC. Residues: CAIRLTSGGMIGTQYF.

V gene TRBV4-2 combines with J gene TRBJ2-1; 12 bases align to TRBD2. This CDR3 comprises 16 residues. The V segment lost 3 bases and the J segment 8 bases; nucleotides outside the gene matches: 8. Per germline, CDR1 LGHNA and CDR2 YNFKEQ. CDR3 protein: CASSQELAGGFDEQFF. CDR3 DNA sequence: TGTGCCAGCAGCCAGGAACTAGCGGGGGGCTTCGATGAGCAGTTCTTC.

The rearrangement uses TRBV28 and TRBJ1-4; weak D call: TRBD1 (6 bases). Germline V lookup: CDR1 MDHEN, CDR2 SYDVKM. CDR3 size: 15 residues. V lost 7 bases, J lost 7 bases, and 19 bases lay in between. The CDR3 DNA reads as TGTGCCAGCACCTATTCGGGGGCCTGGGGTGAAAAACTGTTTTTT. Encoded protein: CASTYSGAWGEKLFF.

The CDR3 bases are TGTGCCAGTGGGCGACAAGGCGCTGAAGCTTTCTTT. Translating gives CASGRQGAEAFF. The chain recombines TRBV19 with TRBJ1-1; D remains ambiguous. CDR1 LNHDA and CDR2 SQIVND come from the germline V gene (reference sequence). The CDR3 runs to 12 residues. With 8 bases removed from V and 6 bases from J, the gap between germline ends came to 13 bases. Looking up the rest from reference TRBV19 and TRBJ1-1 gives the full variable domain: DGGITQSPKYLFRKEGQNVTLSCEQNLNHDAMYWYRQDPGQGLRLIYYSQIVNDFQKGDIAEGYSVSREKKESFPLTVTSAQKNPTAFYLCASGRQGAEAFFGQGTRLTVV.

CDR3 sequence: CASSFYGTWGIEVGTDTQYF. DNA for the CDR3: TGTGCCAGCAGTTTTTATGGGACCTGGGGGATCGAGGTCGGCACAGATACGCAGTATTTT. The rearrangement joins TRBV28 to TRBJ2-3; either TRBD1 or TRBD2 may supply D (5 bases each). Between the trimmed V and J ends, which lost 3 bases and 1 base, there was a span of 26 bases. CDR3 length equals 20 residues. The germline gives CDR1 MDHEN, CDR2 SYDVKM.

The V and J genes are TRBV2 and TRBJ2-5; 11 bases match TRBD2. Germline CDR1 reads SNHLY; CDR2 reads FYNNEI. This CDR3 region has 12 residues. With 9 bases clipped from V and 4 bases from J, the junction kept 1 base outside the gene matches. The chain's CDR3 is CARGLAGETQYF. The DNA of the CDR3 is TGTGCCAGAGGACTAGCGGGAGAGACCCAGTACTTC.

V and J are TRBV28 and TRBJ1-1; D is perhaps TRBD1 (5 bases). Germline-derived CDR1 and CDR2 are MDHEN and SYDVKM. The CDR3 sequence is 12 residues long. Between the trimmed V and J ends, which lost 3 bases and 9 bases, there was a span of 11 bases. The CDR3 loop reads CASSLERTKAFF. Here the CDR3 DNA reads TGTGCCAGCAGTTTGGAAAGGACAAAAGCTTTCTTT. The complete variable domain, with remaining parts taken from reference TRBV28 and TRBJ1-1, reads DVKVTQSSRYLVKRTGEKVFLECVQDMDHENMFWYRQDPGLGLRLIYFSYDVKMKEKGDIPEGYSVSREKKERFSLILESASTNQTSMYLCASSLERTKAFFGQGTRLTVV.

V is TRBV11-2 and J is TRBJ2-6; D call uncertain. The CDR3 runs 17 residues. V dropped 5 bases and J dropped 3 bases, with 17 bases sitting between them. Germline loops: CDR1 SGHAT, CDR2 FQNNGV. Written as DNA, the CDR3 is TGTGCCAGCAGCCGGAGCCAGATGCTTTTTGGGGCCAACGTCCTGACTTTC. Translation gives CASSRSQMLFGANVLTF.

The CDR3 region is CSATTAYEQYF. The CDR3 nucleotides are TGCAGTGCCACGACAGCCTACGAGCAGTACTTC. The chain carries TRBV20-1 and TRBJ2-7; the D gene is possibly TRBD1 (5 bases). CDR3 length equals 11 residues. V was shortened by 6 bases and J by 2 bases, with 8 bases between the two germline ends. Per germline, CDR1 DFQATT and CDR2 SNEGSKA (reference sequence).

This chain joins TRBV9 and TRBJ1-5; 8 positions match TRBD1. This CDR3 has 16 amino acids. Germline-derived CDR1 and CDR2 are SGDLS and YYNGEE. With V trimmed by 3 bases and J by 1 base, 6 bases remained unmatched. The CDR3 spells CASSGPGQASNQPQHF. The CDR3 nucleotides read TGTGCCAGCAGCGGTCCGGGACAGGCGAGCAATCAGCCCCAGCATTTT.

This chain links TRBV5-1 with TRBJ2-5; D might be TRBD1 or TRBD2, each matching 5 bases. CDR1 is SGHRS and CDR2 is YFSETQ in the germline V gene. The V end lost 2 bases, the J end lost 1 base, and 12 bases lay between the germline ends. The CDR3 covers 15 residues. The DNA of the CDR3 is TGCGCCAGCAGCTTTGGGGGATGGGTCCAAGAGACCCAGTACTTC. Protein: CASSFGGWVQETQYF.

This clone was seen a few times. This sequence joins TRBV5-1 and TRBJ1-1, with a tentative D call TRBD1 (5 bases). This CDR3 has 12 residues. V lost 3 bases to trimming and J lost 3 bases, with 6 bases between them. Germline V CDR1 and CDR2: SGHRS, YFSETQ. In DNA form, the CDR3 reads TGCGCCAGCAGCTGGGGGGACACTGAAGCTTTCTTT. Translation: CASSWGDTEAFF.

The chain employs TRBV4-3 and TRBJ2-3; either TRBD1 or TRBD2 may fit D (6 bases each). Germline CDR1 LGHNA, CDR2 YSLEER. Trimming took 6 bases from V and 6 from J, leaving 16 bases between them. The CDR3 length is 14 residues. CDR3 amino acids: CASSTRGPGDTQYF. CDR3 sequence (DNA): TGCGCCAGCAGTACCCGGGGGCCGGGGGATACGCAGTATTTT.

The V gene is TRBV20-1, the J gene TRBJ2-7, with D perhaps TRBD1 or TRBD2 (5 bases each). The CDR3 sequence is 11 residues long. Germline V CDR1 and CDR2: DFQATT, SNEGSKA (reference sequence). The V end was cut by 6 bases, the J end by 4 bases, with 10 bases between. The CDR3 here is CSALEGYEQYF. The DNA of the CDR3 is TGCAGTGCCCTAGAGGGGTACGAGCAGTACTTC.

The gene calls are TRBV15 and TRBJ2-5; D remains unclear. Germline lookup yields CDR1 LNHNV and CDR2 YYDKDF (reference sequence). The CDR3 is 15 amino acids. Deletions cut 5 bases from V and 1 base from J, with 14 bases between. CDR3 sequence: CATSGKYSSQETQYF. The CDR3 coding sequence is TGTGCCACCAGCGGGAAGTATTCGAGCCAAGAGACCCAGTACTTC.

The gene calls are TRBV4-3 and TRBJ1-1; D gene uncertain. Per the germline V gene, CDR1 is LGHNA and CDR2 is YSLEER. V lost 0 bases, J lost 7 bases, and 15 bases lay in between. This CDR3 is built from 15 residues. CDR3 sequence reads: CASSQEPHSTREAFF. The CDR3 DNA sequence: TGCGCCAGCAGCCAAGAGCCCCACTCGACCCGTGAAGCTTTCTTT.

CDR3 residues: CAISESLAGTLEQYF. Here the CDR3 DNA reads TGTGCCATCAGTGAGTCCCTAGCGGGAACCCTCGAGCAGTACTTC. V gene TRBV10-3 combines with J gene TRBJ2-7; TRBD2 matches at 9 bases. The germline CDR1 and CDR2 sequences are ENHRY and SYGVKD. This CDR3 has 15 amino acids. V lost 0 bases, J lost 6 bases, and 6 bases stayed unmatched.